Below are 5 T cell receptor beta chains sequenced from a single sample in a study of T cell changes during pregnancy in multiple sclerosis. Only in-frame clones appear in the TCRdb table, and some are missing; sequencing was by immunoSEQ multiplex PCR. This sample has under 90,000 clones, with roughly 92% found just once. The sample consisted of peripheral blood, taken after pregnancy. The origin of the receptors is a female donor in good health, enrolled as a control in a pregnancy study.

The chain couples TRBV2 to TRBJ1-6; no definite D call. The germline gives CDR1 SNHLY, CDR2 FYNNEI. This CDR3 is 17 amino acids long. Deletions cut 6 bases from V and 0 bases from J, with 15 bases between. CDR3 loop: CASSQNRWSSYNSPLHF. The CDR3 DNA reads TGTGCCAGCAGCCAAAACCGGTGGAGCTCCTATAATTCACCCCTCCACTTT. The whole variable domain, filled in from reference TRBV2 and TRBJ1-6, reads EPEVTQTPSHQVTQMGQEVILRCVPISNHLYFYWYRQILGQKVEFLVSFYNNEISEKSEIFDDQFSVERPDGSNFTLKIRSTKLEDSAMYFCASSQNRWSSYNSPLHFGNGTRLTVT.

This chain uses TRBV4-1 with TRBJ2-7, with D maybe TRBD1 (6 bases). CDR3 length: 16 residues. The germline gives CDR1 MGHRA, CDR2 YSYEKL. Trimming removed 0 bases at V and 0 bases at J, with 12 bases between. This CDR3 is CASSQDADRSSYEQYF. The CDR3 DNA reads TGCGCCAGCAGCCAAGATGCCGACAGGAGCTCCTACGAGCAGTACTTC.

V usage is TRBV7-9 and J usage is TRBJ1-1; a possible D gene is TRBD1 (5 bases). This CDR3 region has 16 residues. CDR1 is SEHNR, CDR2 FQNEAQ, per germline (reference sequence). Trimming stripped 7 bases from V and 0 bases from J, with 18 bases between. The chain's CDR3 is CASTTPAGGLNTEAFF. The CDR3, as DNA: TGTGCCAGCACCACCCCTGCCGGGGGATTGAACACTGAAGCTTTCTTT.

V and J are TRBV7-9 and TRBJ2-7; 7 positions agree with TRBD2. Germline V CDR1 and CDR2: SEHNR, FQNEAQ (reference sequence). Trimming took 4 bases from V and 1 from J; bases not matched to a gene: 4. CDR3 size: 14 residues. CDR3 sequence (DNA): TGTGCCAGCAGCTCCTCTAGCGGTTCCTACGAGCAGTACTTC. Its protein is CASSSSSGSYEQYF. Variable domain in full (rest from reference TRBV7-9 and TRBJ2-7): DTGVSQNPRHKITKRGQNVTFRCDPISEHNRLYWYRQTLGQGPEFLTYFQNEAQLEKSRLLSDRFSAERPKGSFSTLEIQRTEQGDSAMYLCASSSSSGSYEQYFGPGTRLTVT.

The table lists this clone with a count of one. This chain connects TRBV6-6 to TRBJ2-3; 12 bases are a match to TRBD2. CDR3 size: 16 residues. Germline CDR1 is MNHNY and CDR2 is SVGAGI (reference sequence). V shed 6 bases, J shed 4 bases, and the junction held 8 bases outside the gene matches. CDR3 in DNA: TGTGCCAGCAGACAGACTAGCGGGAGACCCGCAGATACGCAGTATTTT. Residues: CASRQTSGRPADTQYF.